The source of this T cell receptor (beta chain) is a study of beta chain features in type 1 diabetes. Study findings and constraints: Amplification by PCR could prefer shorter templates, with the same effect in patients and controls.

Via the markers CD45RO/CCR7/CD25/CD127/CD95/CD27, stem cell-like memory, regulatory, central memory and naive CD4+ cells were sorted. As regards this clone: Its antigen remains unknown.

CDR1 and CDR2 from the germline V gene are SGHNT and YYREEE (reference sequence). Trimming cost V 2 bases and J 0 bases; bases outside gene matches: 8. The CDR3 totals 17 residues. Expressed TCRB transcripts were sequenced after all isolated RNA was converted to cDNA. The repertoire was sequenced with immunoSEQ multiplex PCR; TCRdb's copy has only in-frame clones and lacks some. The sample holds roughly 450,000 clones, 11% seen once. The chain has TRBV5-4 and TRBJ2-3; 8 positions match TRBD2. Sequences were obtained from naive CD4+ T cells from blood. The receptor comes from a woman in her late teens or twenties in good health. CDR3 DNA: TGTGCCAGCAGCTTTAAAAAGGCTAGCGGGAGCACAGATACGCAGTATTTT. This sequence encodes CASSFKKASGSTDTQYF.